The source of this T cell receptor beta chain is a study of cytomegalovirus exposure and HLA in healthy donors (dated by TCRdb to 2015 to 2018). Regarding the research as a whole: According to a later analysis, one platform produced both the roughly 130 validation repertoires and the approximately 670 repertoires of the first cohort. To predict cytomegalovirus infection status, the study brought together high-throughput TCR immunosequencing, statistical association of individual TCRs with disease status, and machine learning. The study aimed to test whether cataloging public T cell receptors could reveal signatures of past pathogen exposure. Along with the approximately 620-subject first cohort, a separate validation cohort of 120 different subjects was used.

Donors formed part of the validation cohort, which comprised 120 subjects and was distinct from the first cohort of several hundred subjects. Results the study describes overall, beyond this receptor: In a later analysis, TCRs clustered in the first cohort were found to also tend to co-occur in the approximately 120 validation repertoires, with roughly 93% of cluster scores above 0. A later analysis lacked HLA typing for the validation cohort, so it scored co-occurrence in that cohort across all 110 or so repertoires. The authors suggested that the approach could potentially be generalized to other disease states and immunological phenotypes. The classifier was reported to diagnose cytomegalovirus status with high specificity and sensitivity in both the original and validation cohorts. The study gave a list of around 170 TCR beta chains associated with cytomegalovirus. In vitro tests confirmed that a few of the cytomegalovirus-associated TCR beta chains recognize cytomegalovirus antigens. Most TCR sequences were observed very rarely across donors, whereas some public TCRs were present in many individuals.

In its sample, this clone was seen a few times. The antigen it binds to is not known. Base qualities are not recorded, but no much larger clone differs from it by a single base. The CDR3 sequence holds 17 residues, the cysteine and phenylalanine included. The CDR3 DNA has 51 bases and is translated from base 1. After removal of 1 base from V and 4 bases from J, the junction retains 10 bases not matched to a gene. As encoded in the germline V gene, CDR1 is SGHTA while CDR2 is FQGTGA. Library prep was done by the immunoSEQ multiplex PCR assay. The authors' analysis ran thus. To diagnose cytomegalovirus status from the catalog of TCR beta chain sequences, a statistical classification framework was built. What TCRdb holds here is the immuneACCESS table cut down to in-frame rearrangements. Part of the clones is not present; checked against another copy, under half of the missing clones reflect an unresolved V gene, and the others are unexplained. That table furnishes V, J and clone size, whereas the DNA furnished D and trimming. The sample table shows some 120,000 clones, and roughly 95% are seen once. The ten largest clones represent 1.7% of the sample.

The chain links TRBV7-3 with TRBJ2-1, and 7 junction bases match TRBD2. The clonotype was recovered from a man younger than 30 in good health and CMV-seronegative. The sequenced material came from PBMCs. The DNA sequence reads TGTGCCAGCAGCTTAAGTCTGGGTAGCGGGCTATACAATGAGCAGTTCTTC. It encodes CASSLSLGSGLYNEQFF.